Sequencing of this T cell receptor beta chain was carried out in a study of shared clonotypes between healthy human individuals. Background on the study: Each donor contributed plates that comprised three CD4 naive, three CD4 memory, two CD8 naive and one CD8 memory.

Per the germline V gene, CDR1 is GTSNPN and CDR2 is SVGIG (reference sequence). Trimming pared 3 bases from V and 4 bases from J, leaving 12 bases between. The CDR3 has 13 amino acids. This clone was counted ten times or more. Its antigen is not identified. Study-level findings and limits: Expectations were that clonotype sharing among donors would be affected by sequencing depth.

Using immunoSEQ multiplex PCR, the repertoire was profiled, and TCRdb retains in-frame clones only, with some absent. In the table there are some 630,000 clones, approximately 79% of which are singletons. The sequence was collected from a woman aged 30 to 39 in good health. The V call is TRBV30, the J call TRBJ1-1; D uncertain. Sequencing was performed on memory CD4+ T cells sorted from blood. Documented subset: CD45RA-negative fraction. CDR3 DNA: TGTGCCTGGAGCCCCGGAGGGCCCACTGAAGCTTTCTTT. The encoded protein is CAWSPGGPTEAFF.